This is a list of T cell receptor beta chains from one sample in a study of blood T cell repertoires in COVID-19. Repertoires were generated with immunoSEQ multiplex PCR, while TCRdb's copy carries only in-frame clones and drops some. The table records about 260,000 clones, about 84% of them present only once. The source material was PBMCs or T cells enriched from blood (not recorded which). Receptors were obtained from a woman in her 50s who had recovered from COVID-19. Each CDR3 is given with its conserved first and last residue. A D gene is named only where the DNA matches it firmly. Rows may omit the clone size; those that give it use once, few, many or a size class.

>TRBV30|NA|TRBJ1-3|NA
TGTGCCTGGACTTTCGGAAACACCATATATTTT
CAWTFGNTIYF
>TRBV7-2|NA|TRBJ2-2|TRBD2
TGTGCCAGCAGCTTACCTGCCGGGACTAGCGTAAACACCGGGGAGCTGTTTTTT
CASSLPAGTSVNTGELFF
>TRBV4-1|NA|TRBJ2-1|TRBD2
TGCGCCAGCAGCCAAGGCCCCTTAGCGGGGGTGTCCTACAATGAGCAGTTCTTC
CASSQGPLAGVSYNEQFF
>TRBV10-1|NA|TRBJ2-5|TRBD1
TGCGCCAGCAGTGAGTCGACCTCAGGGGGGACCCAGTACTTC
CASSESTSGGTQYF
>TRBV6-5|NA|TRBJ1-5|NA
TGTGCCAGCAGTTCGACTGGATATAGCAATCAGCCCCAGCATTTT
CASSSTGYSNQPQHF
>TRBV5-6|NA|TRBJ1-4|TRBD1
TGTGCCAGCAGCTTCGGACAGGGAGGTGAAAAACTGTTTTTT
CASSFGQGGEKLFF
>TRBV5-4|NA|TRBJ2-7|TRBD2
TGTGCCAGCAGCTTGGGGACTAGCCTTCTTTCCTACGAGCAGTACTTC
CASSLGTSLLSYEQYF
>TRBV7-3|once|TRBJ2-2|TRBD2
TGTGCCAGTCGTGCGGGGGCGAACACCGGGGAGCTGTTTTTT
CASRAGANTGELFF
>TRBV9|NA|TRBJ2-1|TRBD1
TGTGCCAGCAGTTACTATTACAGGGGCAATGAGCAGTTCTTC
CASSYYYRGNEQFF
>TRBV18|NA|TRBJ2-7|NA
TGTGCCAGCTCACCATCGGACACCCGGGAGCAGTACTTC
CASSPSDTREQYF
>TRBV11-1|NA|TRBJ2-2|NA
TGTGCCAGCGGCGGGACTCCGAACACCGGGGAGCTGTTTTTT
CASGGTPNTGELFF
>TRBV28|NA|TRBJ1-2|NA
TGTGCCACCACAGCAATGGACAGTCGGGGTGTCTATGGCTACACCTTC
CATTAMDSRGVYGYTF
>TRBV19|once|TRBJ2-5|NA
TGTGCCAGTAGTATCACAGGGAGTCAAGAGACCCAGTACTTC
CASSITGSQETQYF